Listed below are T cell receptor beta chains from one sample, sequenced in a study of blood T cell repertoires in COVID-19. Sequencing used immunoSEQ multiplex PCR; TCRdb keeps in-frame clones, though not all of them. The sample includes roughly 56,000 clones, roughly nine tenths of them seen just once. The sequenced sample was peripheral blood. These TCRs come from a human donor in a cohort sampled during active COVID-19. Both conserved end residues are part of each CDR3. The D gene is left open where the match is weak. Clone size appears in some rows only: once, few, many, or a class for an expanded clone.

length,size,D,J,V,DNA,CDR3
13,NA,NA,TRBJ2-2,TRBV23-1,TGCGCCAGCAGACTTGACAGGACCGGGGAGCTGTTTTTT,CASRLDRTGELFF
16,NA,TRBD2,TRBJ2-1,TRBV4-2,TGTGCCAGCAGCCAAGGGGGCGGGGGGAACTACAATGAGCAGTTCTTC,CASSQGGGGNYNEQFF
13,NA,NA,TRBJ2-7,TRBV18,TGTGCCAGCTCACCACCGGACTCGTACGAGCAGTACTTC,CASSPPDSYEQYF
12,NA,NA,TRBJ1-2,TRBV2,TGTGCCAGCAGTGAAAACGGCTATGGCTACACCTTC,CASSENGYGYTF
13,NA,TRBD1,TRBJ2-2,TRBV10-3,TGTGCCACCCGGACAGGGAACACCGGGGAGCTGTTTTTT,CATRTGNTGELFF
19,NA,NA,TRBJ1-4,TRBV18,TGTGCCAGCTCACCACAGGAAGGGGCATGGGGTCCGACTAATGAAAAACTGTTTTTT,CASSPQEGAWGPTNEKLFF
16,NA,TRBD1,TRBJ1-2,TRBV5-5,TGTGCCAGCAGCGAGGGACAGCCAATCCCCGTCTATGGCTACACCTTC,CASSEGQPIPVYGYTF
14,NA,TRBD2,TRBJ2-3,TRBV7-9,TGTGCCAGCAGCTCTAGCGGGGAAACAGATACGCAGTATTTT,CASSSSGETDTQYF
12,NA,NA,TRBJ2-3,TRBV7-6,TGTGCCAGCAGCCCAGGGACAGATACGCAGTATTTT,CASSPGTDTQYF
15,NA,TRBD1,TRBJ2-5,TRBV19,TGTGCCAGTAGTATAGAGACAGGGGCTCCGGGGACCCAGTACTTC,CASSIETGAPGTQYF
14,NA,TRBD1,TRBJ1-6,TRBV5-5,TGTGCCAGCAGCCAGGGACAGAGGAATTCACCCCTCCACTTT,CASSQGQRNSPLHF
15,NA,TRBD1,TRBJ1-2,TRBV5-6,TGTGCCAGCAGCTTGGGAGGGACAGGGGCCTATGGCTACACCTTC,CASSLGGTGAYGYTF
12,once,NA,TRBJ1-5,TRBV30,TGTGCCTGCGCAGGGCGCAATCAGCCCCAGCATTTT,CACAGRNQPQHF
13,NA,NA,TRBJ1-6,TRBV5-1,TGCGCCAGCAGCCGGGACTCTTCTTCACCCCTCCACTTT,CASSRDSSSPLHF
16,NA,NA,TRBJ2-1,TRBV5-4,TGTGCCAGTCACGCTTTTGGGGAGAGCTCCTACAATGAGCAGTTCTTC,CASHAFGESSYNEQFF
16,NA,TRBD2,TRBJ2-3,TRBV5-4,TGTGCCAGCAGCTTGGATTCTAGCGGGGGGGGGCAGACGCAGTATTTT,CASSLDSSGGGQTQYF
14,NA,TRBD2,TRBJ2-7,TRBV18,TGTGCCAGCTCACGGGCGGGGGACTCCTACGAGCAGTACTTC,CASSRAGDSYEQYF
15,NA,TRBD1,TRBJ2-2,TRBV7-3,TGTGCCAGCAGCTACAGGGGGACGAACACCGGGGAGCTGTTTTTT,CASSYRGTNTGELFF
20,once,TRBD2,TRBJ2-5,TRBV6-4,TGTGCCAGCAGTGACTCGAAATTAGCGGGGGGGTTACCTCGAGCTGAGACCCAGTACTTC,CASSDSKLAGGLPRAETQYF
15,NA,NA,TRBJ1-5,TRBV30,TGTGCCTGGACCGGCGGGGCATCCCCTTATCAGCCCCAGCATTTT,CAWTGGASPYQPQHF
12,NA,NA,TRBJ2-7,TRBV30,TGTGCCTGGAGCCCAGGGTTGTACGAGCAGTACTTC,CAWSPGLYEQYF
16,NA,NA,TRBJ2-2,TRBV18,TGTGCCAGCTCACCGTTAAGGGGCGCTGGCACCGGGGAGCTGTTTTTT,CASSPLRGAGTGELFF
13,once,TRBD2,TRBJ2-1,TRBV5-4,TGTGCCAGCGGGGACTACCCTTACAATGAGCAGTTCTTC,CASGDYPYNEQFF
16,once,TRBD1,TRBJ2-5,TRBV19,TGTGCCAGTAGTATAGTCCTGACAGGGATGCAAGAGACCCAGTACTTC,CASSIVLTGMQETQYF
16,NA,NA,TRBJ2-3,TRBV7-9,TGTGCCAGCAGCTTGGGGACCCCGGGACTCTACACGGTAGGGTATTTT,CASSLGTPGLYTVGYF
13,NA,NA,TRBJ1-1,TRBV19,TGTGCCAGTAGTAGTACAGTGAACACTGAAGCTTTCTTT,CASSSTVNTEAFF
15,NA,TRBD2,TRBJ2-5,TRBV7-3,TGTGCCAGCAGCTTGGGTCGGGGGGACCAAGAGACCCAGTACTTC,CASSLGRGDQETQYF
18,NA,TRBD2,TRBJ2-1,TRBV7-8,TGTGCCAGCAGCTTAGTAGTTATAGCGGGCGCCAGGACCGATGAGCAGTTCTTC,CASSLVVIAGARTDEQFF
14,NA,NA,TRBJ1-1,TRBV7-9,TGTGCCAGCAGCTTCCTCGTAGTTGGGGCCGAAGCTTTCTTT,CASSFLVVGAEAFF
15,NA,TRBD1,TRBJ2-7,TRBV5-1,TGCGCCAGCAGCTTGGAGAGGACAGGACCTTACGAGCAGTACTTC,CASSLERTGPYEQYF
16,NA,TRBD1,TRBJ1-3,TRBV7-9,TGTGCCAGCAGCTTAGACGCCGACAGGGTTGGCAACACCATATATTTT,CASSLDADRVGNTIYF
15,NA,NA,TRBJ2-1,TRBV6-5,TGTGCCAGCAGTTACTCTATATCAGGGAGGCATGAGCAGTTCTTC,CASSYSISGRHEQFF
16,NA,NA,TRBJ1-2,TRBV9,TGTGCCAGCAGCGTCCCCACAGACGGATCTGACTATGGCTACACCTTC,CASSVPTDGSDYGYTF
17,NA,TRBD2,TRBJ2-1,TRBV7-2,TGTGCCAGCAGCCCAATGTCTCCTAGCGGGGGGGCCGGGGAGCAGTTCTTC,CASSPMSPSGGAGEQFF
16,NA,NA,TRBJ2-3,TRBV5-1,TGCGCCAGCAGCTCCTTGCGAGGAGGGGGCACAGATACGCAGTATTTT,CASSSLRGGGTDTQYF
13,NA,NA,TRBJ2-5,TRBV7-2,TGTGCCAGCAGCTTAGTATCCGGAGAGACCCAGTACTTC,CASSLVSGETQYF
14,NA,TRBD2,TRBJ2-7,TRBV6-5,TGTGCCAGCGGTTCACAATGGGGGGGCTACGAGCAGTACTTC,CASGSQWGGYEQYF
15,NA,TRBD1,TRBJ1-6,TRBV7-9,TGTGCCAGCAGCCGAGTGGAGGGGGCTGCGGGGCCCCTCCACTTT,CASSRVEGAAGPLHF
14,NA,NA,TRBJ2-3,TRBV28,TGTGCCAGCAGTTTAGCAGGGCGCACAGATACGCAGTATTTT,CASSLAGRTDTQYF
15,NA,TRBD2,TRBJ2-7,TRBV5-4,TGTGCCAGCAGCCCACGGCCAACTAGCGAATACGAGCAGTACTTC,CASSPRPTSEYEQYF
17,NA,TRBD1,TRBJ1-6,TRBV10-3,TGTGCCATCAGGAAGGACAGGGGGCAAGCTTATAATTCACCCCTCCACTTT,CAIRKDRGQAYNSPLHF
13,NA,NA,TRBJ1-1,TRBV29-1,TGCAGCGCCGATCAATACATGAACACTGAAGCTTTCTTT,CSADQYMNTEAFF
14,NA,NA,TRBJ1-5,TRBV6-5,TGTGCCAGCAGCACCGATACAGAATATCAGCCCCAGCATTTT,CASSTDTEYQPQHF
12,NA,NA,TRBJ2-7,TRBV2,TGTGCCAGTAAGGGACTTGACTACGAGCAGTACTTC,CASKGLDYEQYF